This TCR beta chain appears in the sequencing data of a study of blood T cells in healthy people across ages. Trimming left V 2 bases short and J 8 bases short, with 13 bases between. From germline, CDR1 is GTSNPN and CDR2 SVGIG (reference sequence). CDR3 length: 13 amino acids. A second roughly 6 to 12 cycle PCR used barcoded and J-beta primers. TCRdb used MiXCR to reprocess the 5' RACE reads, holding one entry per CDR3 protein. The table shows around 1,700,000 distinct CDR3 sequences, with 28% occurring only once. V is TRBV30 and J is TRBJ2-1; D remains unclear. The source material was blood. This TCR was sampled from a woman aged 25 to 45 in good health. The CDR3 sequence is CAWSFGLVHEQFF. The CDR3 DNA follows: TGTGCCTGGAGTTTCGGCCTAGTGCATGAGCAGTTCTTC.